This passage covers 10 T cell receptor beta chains from one sample sequenced in a study of blood T cell repertoires in COVID-19. The repertoire was sequenced with immunoSEQ multiplex PCR; TCRdb's copy has only in-frame clones and lacks some. Of 140,000 to 150,000 clones in the sample, 65% to 85% were seen once. Specimen: PBMCs or T cells enriched from blood (not recorded which). The receptors shown here come from a woman aged 45 to 65 who had been exposed to COVID-19.

This chain uses TRBV12-3 or TRBV12-4 with TRBJ1-5; D call uncertain. The CDR3 contains 13 residues. V dropped 1 base and J dropped 9 bases, with 10 bases sitting between them. Here the CDR3 reads CASSLDREGPQHF. DNA of the CDR3: TGTGCCAGCAGTTTAGACAGAGAGGGGCCCCAGCATTTT.

The V call is TRBV19, the J call TRBJ1-1; 8 positions agree with TRBD1. Trimming removed 10 bases from V and 3 bases from J; junction bases left unmatched: 7. The germline gives CDR1 LNHDA, CDR2 SQIVND (reference sequence). This CDR3 has 13 residues. DNA for the CDR3: TGTGCCACCACGATGGACAGGGACACTGAAGCTTTCTTT. It codes for CATTMDRDTEAFF.

The CDR3 is CASSLGTSGSYEQYF. In nucleotides, the CDR3 is TGTGCCAGCAGTCTAGGGACTAGCGGGTCCTACGAGCAGTACTTC. The chain carries TRBV27 and TRBJ2-7; 12 nucleotides align to TRBD2. J gave up 1 base and V 5 bases, and 3 bases lay outside the gene matches. Germline-derived CDR1 and CDR2 are MNHEY and SMNVEV (reference sequence). The CDR3 has 15 residues.

The gene calls are TRBV29-1 and TRBJ1-5, with D uncertain. CDR3 length: 13 residues. V was pared by 4 bases and J by 3 bases, with 10 bases between. The germline V gene has CDR1 SQVTM and CDR2 ANQGSEA. The CDR3 DNA reads TGCAGCGTTGGGCAGAACCCCAATCAGCCCCAGCATTTT. This translates into CSVGQNPNQPQHF.

This chain connects TRBV19 to TRBJ1-5; D is perhaps TRBD1 (6 bases). The V end was cut by 7 bases, the J end by 2 bases, with 18 bases between. The CDR3 spans 16 residues. Per germline, CDR1 LNHDA and CDR2 SQIVND (reference sequence). CDR3 in DNA: TGTGCCAGTACCCTAGGCGGGGGGCGAGGCAATCAGCCCCAGCATTTT. Its protein product is CASTLGGGRGNQPQHF.

V usage is TRBV29-1 and J usage is TRBJ2-3; unclear D gene. This CDR3 is 12 amino acids long. The V and J ends lost 6 bases and 4 bases respectively, with 11 bases between them. Germline-derived CDR1 and CDR2 are SQVTM and ANQGSEA. The CDR3 DNA is TGCAGCGTGGGCAGCCCCCCAGATACGCAGTATTTT. Translation: CSVGSPPDTQYF.

This chain links TRBV5-5 with TRBJ2-1; 11 bases align to TRBD2. With 1 base clipped from V and 6 bases from J, the junction kept 6 bases outside the gene matches. CDR1 and CDR2 from the germline V gene are SGHKS and YYEKEE (reference sequence). This CDR3 is 16 amino acids long. The CDR3 coding sequence is TGTGCCAGCAGCTTGTTCCCGACTAGCGGGACCAATGAGCAGTTCTTC. It is translated as CASSLFPTSGTNEQFF.

The J gene is TRBJ2-3, the V gene TRBV9; 7 bases are shared with TRBD2. J lost 2 bases, V lost 3 bases, and 6 bases had no gene match. The CDR3 totals 15 residues. Germline V gives CDR1 SGDLS, CDR2 YYNGEE. Here the CDR3 reads CASSDPSGPTDTQYF. The DNA of the CDR3 is TGTGCCAGCAGCGATCCTAGCGGCCCCACAGATACGCAGTATTTT.

This chain links TRBV29-1 with TRBJ1-5; no firm D call. The CDR3 length is 13 residues. Germline lookup yields CDR1 SQVTM and CDR2 ANQGSEA. Trimming shortened V by 0 bases and J by 9 bases, and 12 bases separated the two germline ends. The CDR3 sequence is CSVEDLVGGPQHF. The CDR3 DNA reads TGCAGCGTTGAAGATCTTGTCGGCGGGCCCCAGCATTTT.

The V and J genes are TRBV14 and TRBJ2-7; 9 nucleotides line up with TRBD1. The CDR3 sequence is 12 residues long. J lost 6 bases, V lost 5 bases, and 2 bases had no gene match. CDR1 and CDR2 from the germline V gene are SGHDN and FVKESK. CDR3 DNA: TGTGCCAGCAGCAGACAGGGGGGCGAGCAGTACTTC. Amino acids: CASSRQGGEQYF.